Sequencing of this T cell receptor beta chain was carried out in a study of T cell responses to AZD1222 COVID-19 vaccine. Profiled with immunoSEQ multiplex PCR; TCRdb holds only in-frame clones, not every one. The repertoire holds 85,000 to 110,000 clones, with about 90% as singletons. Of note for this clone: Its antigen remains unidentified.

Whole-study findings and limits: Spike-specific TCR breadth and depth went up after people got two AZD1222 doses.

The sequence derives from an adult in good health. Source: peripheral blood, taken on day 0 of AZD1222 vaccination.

The CDR3 loop is CASSPHPSDRVLPYEQYF. The CDR3 nucleotides are TGTGCCAGCAGCCCCCACCCCTCGGACAGGGTGTTGCCCTACGAGCAGTACTTC. The chain couples TRBV3-1 (or the pseudogene TRBV3-2) to TRBJ2-7, with TRBD1 identical over 8 bases. The length of the CDR3 is 18 residues. CDR1 is LGHDT and CDR2 is YNNKEL in the germline V gene (reference sequence). V lost 4 bases and J lost 2; bases outside the gene matches: 16.